These 26 T cell receptor gamma chains were sequenced from one sample in a study of human gamma delta and Vdelta1 T cells. Their antigen targets remain unknown. TCRdb re-called the PCR reads via CATT. The sample contains about 3,900 gamma-chain clones, 16% of which appear only once. Sequencing was done on a sample of Vdelta1 gamma-delta T cells from blood grown in culture (DOT cells). The receptors were sampled from a human donor in good health.

This clone was detected a few times. The V call is TRGV2, the J call TRGJ1 or TRGJ2. Trimming at V came to 2 bases and at J to 4 bases, leaving 11 bases not matched to a gene. CDR1 is EGSNGY and CDR2 is YDSYNSKV in the germline V gene. The CDR3 runs to 15 residues. The CDR3 protein is CATWDEGMGYYKKLF. The CDR3 DNA is TGTGCCACCTGGGACGAAGGCATGGGCTATTATAAGAAACTCTTT.

This clone is deemed medium-sized. Different DNA sequences within this sample yield the same CDR3. V is TRGV2 and J is TRGJP2. V was clipped by 0 bases and J by 7 bases; unmatched bases: 2. Germline CDR1 is EGSNGY and CDR2 is YDSYNSKV. The length of the CDR3 is 13 residues. The CDR3 sequence is CATWDGPDWIKTF. CDR3 coding DNA: TGTGCCACCTGGGACGGGCCTGATTGGATCAAGACGTTT.

By share, this clone counts as medium-sized. The V gene is TRGV3, the J gene TRGJ1 or TRGJ2. CDR3 length: 13 amino acids. Losses at the gene ends were 2 bases for V and 3 bases for J; bases not matched to a gene: 4. From germline, CDR1 is VTNTFY and CDR2 YDVSTARD (reference sequence). As DNA, the CDR3 is TGTGCCACCTGGGACACCCCTTATTATAAGAAACTCTTT. Amino acid sequence: CATWDTPYYKKLF.

This clone is medium-sized (0.01 to 0.1%) by share. The J gene is TRGJ1 or TRGJ2, the V gene TRGV9. This CDR3 has 14 residues. The germline V gene encodes CDR1 GITISATS and CDR2 ISYDGTV (reference sequence). V trimming: 3 bases; J trimming: 0 bases; junction bases outside the gene matches: 5. The CDR3 sequence is CALWEPSNYYKKLF. The DNA of the CDR3 is TGTGCCTTGTGGGAGCCGTCGAATTATTATAAGAAACTCTTT.

The gene calls are TRGV9 and TRGJ1 or TRGJ2. J lost 7 bases, V lost 1 base, and 7 bases had no gene match. There are 13 residues in the CDR3. Germline assignment: CDR1 GITISATS and CDR2 ISYDGTV (reference sequence). Here the CDR3 reads CALWEVVRYKKLF. The DNA for the CDR3 is TGTGCCTTGTGGGAGGTCGTGAGGTATAAGAAACTCTTT.

The chain employs TRGV8 and TRGJ1 or TRGJ2. V lost 2 bases and J lost 3; bases outside the gene matches: 4. CDR1 is VENAVY and CDR2 is YDSYNSRV in the germline V gene. The CDR3 totals 13 residues. The DNA of the CDR3 is TGTGCCACCTGGGATAACGTTTATTATAAGAAACTCTTT. The encoded protein is CATWDNVYYKKLF.

This clone was counted only a few times. This chain connects TRGV2 to TRGJP2. The junction had 5 bases not matched to a gene; V was cut back by 1 base and J by 12 bases. The CDR3 is made up of 12 amino acids. Germline CDR1 and CDR2: EGSNGY and YDSYNSKV. The CDR3 DNA is TGTGCCACCTGGGACGGCGGTAGGATCAAGACGTTT. This gives the protein CATWDGGRIKTF.

By frequency in the sample, this clone is medium-sized. The chain links TRGV5 to TRGJP2. V trimming: 4 bases; J trimming: 2 bases; junction bases outside the gene matches: 13. The length of the CDR3 is 17 residues. Germline V gives CDR1 VINAFY, CDR2 YDVSNSKD. CDR3: CATWESPLPSSDWIKTF. The CDR3 DNA reads as TGTGCCACCTGGGAGTCCCCGTTACCAAGTAGTGATTGGATCAAGACGTTT.

The chain combines TRGV4 with TRGJ1 or TRGJ2. The CDR3 covers 12 residues. Germline CDR1 and CDR2: EGSTGY and YDSYTSSV. V lost 7 bases to trimming and J lost 9 bases; unmatched junction nucleotides: 12. The DNA for the CDR3 is TGTGCCACCTGTTGGGGGTGGGGTAAGAAACTCTTT. This translates into CATCWGWGKKLF.

This clone turned up a few times. The chain joins TRGV8 to TRGJP1. This CDR3 region has 16 residues. V was pared by 2 bases and J by 1 base, with 7 bases of the junction left unmatched. Looked up from germline, CDR1 is VENAVY and CDR2 is YDSYNSRV. As DNA, the CDR3 is TGTGCCACCTGGGATACGGTCCTTACCACTGGTTGGTTCAAGATATTT. Amino acids: CATWDTVLTTGWFKIF.

The chain is built from TRGV2 and TRGJP1. Germline loops: CDR1 EGSNGY, CDR2 YDSYNSKV. This CDR3 region has 17 residues. Unmatched junction bases numbered 11, after V lost 0 bases and J lost 4 bases. The CDR3 is CATWDGPSFFTGWFKIF. Written as DNA, the CDR3 is TGTGCCACCTGGGACGGGCCAAGTTTCTTCACTGGTTGGTTCAAGATATTT.

This chain connects TRGV10 to TRGJ1 or TRGJ2. TRGV10 is annotated as an ORF whose role is uncertain. Germline trimming cut 8 bases from V and 9 bases from J; bases unmatched to any gene: 5. The CDR3 sequence is 10 residues long. The CDR3 protein is CAAWDAKKLF. DNA for the CDR3: TGTGCTGCGTGGGATGCTAAGAAACTCTTT.

This clone was detected a few times. This chain connects TRGV2 to TRGJ1 or TRGJ2. Germline trimming cut 1 base from V and 0 bases from J; bases unmatched to any gene: 3. The CDR3 extends over 14 amino acids. Germline CDR1 reads EGSNGY; CDR2 reads YDSYNSKV. The CDR3 nucleotides are TGTGCCACCTGGGACGGACAGAATTATTATAAGAAACTCTTT. This gives the protein CATWDGQNYYKKLF.

This clone was observed a few times. The J gene is TRGJ1 or TRGJ2, the V gene TRGV3. The germline V gene encodes CDR1 VTNTFY and CDR2 YDVSTARD (reference sequence). The CDR3 covers 14 residues. V shed 0 bases and J 0 bases; nucleotides not matched to a gene: 2. CDR3 DNA: TGTGCCACCTGGGACAGGCAGAATTATTATAAGAAACTCTTT. Amino acid sequence: CATWDRQNYYKKLF.

Concerning this clone: A single base separates this from a much larger clone, so it may be a read error. This chain uses TRGV2 with TRGJ1 or TRGJ2. This CDR3 comprises 11 residues. Germline V CDR1 and CDR2: EGSNGY, YDSYNSKV. CDR3 DNA: TGTGCCACATGGGACGGGCGCGAGAAACTCTTT. Translation: CATWDGREKLF.

This rearrangement joins TRGV8 to TRGJ1 or TRGJ2. V lost 0 bases, J lost 7 bases, and 6 bases stayed unmatched. Germline V CDR1 and CDR2: VENAVY, YDSYNSRV. This CDR3 region has 13 residues. The CDR3 bases are TGTGCCACCTGGGATAGGCCAGGGTATAAGAAACTCTTT. This sequence encodes CATWDRPGYKKLF.

A word on this clone: Compared with germline, one end of the junction differs, possibly owing to a read error. This chain joins TRGV4 and TRGJ1 or TRGJ2. Germline V CDR1 and CDR2: EGSTGY, YDSYTSSV. CDR3 length: 12 residues. This CDR3 reads CATWDNCYKKLF. The CDR3 DNA follows: TGTGCCACCTGGGATAATTGTTATAAGAAACTCTTT.

Only a few counts were recorded for this clone. The chain combines TRGV8 with TRGJ1 or TRGJ2. The CDR3 is 12 residues long. The germline V gene has CDR1 VENAVY and CDR2 YDSYNSRV. Trimming took 4 bases from V and 6 from J; bases not matched to a gene: 6. As DNA, the CDR3 is TGTGCCACCTGGGACTCATTTTATAAGAAACTCTTT. Translating it yields CATWDSFYKKLF.

The chain carries TRGV5 and TRGJ1 or TRGJ2. In germline, CDR1 is VINAFY, CDR2 YDVSNSKD. The CDR3 loop spans 15 amino acids. V was clipped by 2 bases and J by 2 bases; unmatched bases: 9. CDR3 coding DNA: TGTGCCACCTGGGACACCACCAGGGATTATTATAAGAAACTCTTT. This codes for CATWDTTRDYYKKLF.

A remark on this clone: A much larger clone differs from this one at a single base, so this may be a read error. This specimen includes other DNA sequences encoding the same CDR3. The chain recombines TRGV8 with TRGJ1 or TRGJ2. V dropped 0 bases and J dropped 7; count of bases not matched to a gene: 0. This CDR3 comprises 11 residues. CDR1 is VENAVY and CDR2 is YDSYNSRV in the germline V gene. The CDR3 nucleotides are TGTGCCACCTGGGATAGGTATAAGAAACTCTTT. It specifies CATWDRYKKLF.

This rearrangement joins TRGV3 to TRGJP2. The CDR3 extends over 16 amino acids. V shed 0 bases and J 0 bases; nucleotides not matched to a gene: 4. Germline V gives CDR1 VTNTFY, CDR2 YDVSTARD (reference sequence). The CDR3 bases are TGTGCCACCTGGGACAGGTTATATAGTAGTGATTGGATCAAGACGTTT. It translates to CATWDRLYSSDWIKTF.

The V gene is TRGV9, the J gene TRGJ1 or TRGJ2. The CDR3 consists of 11 residues. J lost 3 bases, V lost 7 bases, and 3 bases had no gene match. Germline loops: CDR1 GITISATS, CDR2 ISYDGTV (reference sequence). CDR3 coding DNA: TGTGCCTTGTGTATTTATTATAAGAAACTCTTT. Translating gives CALCIYYKKLF.

In the case of this clone: Additional DNA sequences in this sample encode the identical CDR3. V is TRGV9 and J is TRGJP. Per the germline V gene, CDR1 is GITISATS and CDR2 is ISYDGTV (reference sequence). CDR3 length: 16 amino acids. V shed 0 bases, J shed 7 bases, and the junction held 3 bases outside the gene matches. Here the CDR3 reads CALWEVQELGKKIKVF. The CDR3 DNA follows: TGTGCCTTGTGGGAGGTGCAGGAGTTGGGCAAAAAAATCAAGGTATTT.

The gene calls are TRGV4 and TRGJ1 or TRGJ2. There are 17 residues in the CDR3. The J segment lost 8 bases and the V segment lost 4 bases, leaving 23 bases of the junction unmatched. In germline, CDR1 is EGSTGY, CDR2 YDSYTSSV. As DNA, the CDR3 is TGTGCCACCTGGGAGGTGGGTTGGGAAAAAAAAACGAATAAGAAACTCTTT. This codes for CATWEVGWEKKTNKKLF.

This clone is medium-sized in the sample. The rearrangement uses TRGV10 and TRGJ1 or TRGJ2. TRGV10 is classed as an ORF, of uncertain function. The V and J ends lost 8 bases and 7 bases, in that order; junction bases with no gene match: 9. The CDR3 runs to 12 residues. The CDR3 loop is CAAWDWGYKKLF. The CDR3 bases are TGTGCTGCGTGGGATTGGGGGTATAAGAAACTCTTT.

The V gene is TRGV4, the J gene TRGJ1 or TRGJ2. Looked up from germline, CDR1 is EGSTGY and CDR2 is YDSYTSSV. The CDR3 sequence is 13 residues long. The trim removed 0 bases at V and 6 bases at J, leaving 5 bases unmatched. The CDR3 protein is CATWDGPLYKKLF. CDR3 coding DNA: TGTGCCACCTGGGATGGGCCGCTTTATAAGAAACTCTTT.